This paragraph reports one TCR beta chain. This sample is part of a study of Ad26.COV2.S vaccination and SARS-CoV-2 variants. Generated by immunoSEQ multiplex PCR, the TCRdb table keeps only in-frame clones and is missing some. The sample records a few hundred thousand clones, roughly 88% being singletons. As to treatment: approximately 18 received Ad26.COV2.S at low or high dose, single or two shots; roughly 5 received placebo; per-sample allocation not given. The investigators took samples on day 63 after the first vaccine or placebo injection. The V gene end was trimmed by 3 bases and the J gene end by 16 bases; junction bases not matched to a gene: 6. Germline V gives CDR1 PRHDT, CDR2 FYEKMQ (reference sequence). There are 11 residues in the CDR3.

The sample here was peripheral blood, taken in a trial of Ad26.COV2.S vaccine versus placebo. This receptor was obtained from a person between 18 and 60 years old who received the Ad26.COV2.S COVID-19 vaccine or a placebo. The chain links TRBV13 to TRBJ2-1; 7 nucleotides match TRBD1. CDR3 nucleotides: TGTGCCAGCAGCTTTACAGGGGTTCAATTCTTC. This gives the protein CASSFTGVQFF. Using reference TRBV13 and TRBJ2-1 for the parts outside the CDR3, the full variable domain is AAGVIQSPRHLIKEKRETATLKCYPIPRHDTVYWYQQGPGQDPQFLISFYEKMQSDKGSIPDRFSAQQFSDYHSELNMSSLELGDSALYFCASSFTGVQFFGPGTRLTVL.